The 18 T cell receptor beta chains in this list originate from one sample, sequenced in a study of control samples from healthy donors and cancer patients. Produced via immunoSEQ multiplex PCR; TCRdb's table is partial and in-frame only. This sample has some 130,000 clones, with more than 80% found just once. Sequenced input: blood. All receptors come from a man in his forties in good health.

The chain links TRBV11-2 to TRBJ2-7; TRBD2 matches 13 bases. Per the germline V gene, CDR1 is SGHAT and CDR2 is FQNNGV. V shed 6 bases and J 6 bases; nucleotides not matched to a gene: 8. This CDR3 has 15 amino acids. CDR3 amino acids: CASRPRLAGGPEQYF. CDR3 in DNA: TGTGCCAGCAGACCTCGACTAGCGGGGGGCCCCGAGCAGTACTTC.

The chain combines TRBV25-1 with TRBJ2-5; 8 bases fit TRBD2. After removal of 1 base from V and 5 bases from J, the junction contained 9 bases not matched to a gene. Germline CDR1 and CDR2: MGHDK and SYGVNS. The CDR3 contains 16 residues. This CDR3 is CASSEFLAGVEETQYF. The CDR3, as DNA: TGTGCCAGCAGTGAATTCCTAGCGGGCGTTGAGGAGACCCAGTACTTC.

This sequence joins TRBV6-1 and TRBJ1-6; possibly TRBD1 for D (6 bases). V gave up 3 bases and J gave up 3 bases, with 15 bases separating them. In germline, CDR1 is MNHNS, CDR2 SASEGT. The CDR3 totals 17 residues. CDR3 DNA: TGTGCCAGCAGTGACCCGCATTTGGACAGCTATAATTCACCCCTCCACTTT. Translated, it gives CASSDPHLDSYNSPLHF.

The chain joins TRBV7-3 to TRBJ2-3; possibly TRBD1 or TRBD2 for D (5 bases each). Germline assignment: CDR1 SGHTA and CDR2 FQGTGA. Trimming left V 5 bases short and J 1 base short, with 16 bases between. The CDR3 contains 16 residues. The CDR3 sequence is CASSRPLGTGTDTQYF. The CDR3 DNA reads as TGTGCCAGCAGCCGCCCCCTTGGGACGGGCACAGATACGCAGTATTTT.

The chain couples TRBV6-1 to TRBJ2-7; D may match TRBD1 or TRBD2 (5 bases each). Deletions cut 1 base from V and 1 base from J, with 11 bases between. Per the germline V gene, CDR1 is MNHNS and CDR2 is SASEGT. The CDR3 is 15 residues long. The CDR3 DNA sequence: TGTGCCAGCAGTGAAGTTATTGGGGGATCCTACGAGCAGTACTTC. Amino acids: CASSEVIGGSYEQYF.

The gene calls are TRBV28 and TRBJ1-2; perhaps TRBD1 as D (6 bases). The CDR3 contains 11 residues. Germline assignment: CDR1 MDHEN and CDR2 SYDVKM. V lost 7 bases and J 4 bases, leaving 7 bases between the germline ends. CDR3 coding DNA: TGTGCCAGCACCAGGGGCTATGGCTACACCTTC. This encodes CASTRGYGYTF.

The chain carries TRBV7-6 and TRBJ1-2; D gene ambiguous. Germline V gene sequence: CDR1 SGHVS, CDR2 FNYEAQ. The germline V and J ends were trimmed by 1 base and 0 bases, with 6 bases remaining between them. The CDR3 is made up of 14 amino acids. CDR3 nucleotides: TGTGCCAGCAGCTTAGGTCGGACTAACTATGGCTACACCTTC. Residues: CASSLGRTNYGYTF.

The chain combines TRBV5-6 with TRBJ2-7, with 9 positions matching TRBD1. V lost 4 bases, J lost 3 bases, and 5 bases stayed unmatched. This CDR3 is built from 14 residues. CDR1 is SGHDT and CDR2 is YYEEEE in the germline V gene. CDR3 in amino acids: CASSSRDRVYEQYF. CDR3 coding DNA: TGTGCCAGCAGCAGCCGGGACAGGGTCTACGAGCAGTACTTC.

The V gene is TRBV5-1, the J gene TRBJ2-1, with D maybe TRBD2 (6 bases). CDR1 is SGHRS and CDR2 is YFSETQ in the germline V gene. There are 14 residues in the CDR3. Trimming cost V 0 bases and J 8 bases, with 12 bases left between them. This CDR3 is CASSLGTSPHEQFF. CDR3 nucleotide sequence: TGCGCCAGCAGCTTGGGTACTAGCCCCCATGAGCAGTTCTTC.

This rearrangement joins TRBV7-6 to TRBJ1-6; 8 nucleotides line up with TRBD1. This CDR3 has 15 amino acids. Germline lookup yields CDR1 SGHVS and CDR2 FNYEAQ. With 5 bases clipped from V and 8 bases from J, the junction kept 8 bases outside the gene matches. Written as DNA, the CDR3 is TGTGCCAGCAGCCTAGGGACAGGAGGTGATTCACCCCTCCACTTT. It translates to CASSLGTGGDSPLHF.

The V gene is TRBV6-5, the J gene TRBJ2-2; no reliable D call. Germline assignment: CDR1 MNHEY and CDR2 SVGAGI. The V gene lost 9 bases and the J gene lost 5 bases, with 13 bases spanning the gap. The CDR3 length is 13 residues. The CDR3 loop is CASEWARTGELFF. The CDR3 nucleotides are TGTGCCAGTGAATGGGCCCGGACCGGGGAGCTGTTTTTT.

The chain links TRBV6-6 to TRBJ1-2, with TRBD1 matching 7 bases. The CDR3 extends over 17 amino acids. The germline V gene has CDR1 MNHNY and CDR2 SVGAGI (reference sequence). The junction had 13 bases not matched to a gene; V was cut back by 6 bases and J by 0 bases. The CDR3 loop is CASRRPGQRLANYGYTF. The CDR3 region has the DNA TGTGCCAGCAGGCGACCGGGACAGAGATTAGCTAACTATGGCTACACCTTC.

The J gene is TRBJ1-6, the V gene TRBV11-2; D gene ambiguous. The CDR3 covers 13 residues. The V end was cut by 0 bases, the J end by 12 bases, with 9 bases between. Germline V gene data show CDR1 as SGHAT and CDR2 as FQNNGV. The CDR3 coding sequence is TGTGCCAGCAGCTTAGAAATGGGTTTACCCCTCCACTTT. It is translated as CASSLEMGLPLHF.

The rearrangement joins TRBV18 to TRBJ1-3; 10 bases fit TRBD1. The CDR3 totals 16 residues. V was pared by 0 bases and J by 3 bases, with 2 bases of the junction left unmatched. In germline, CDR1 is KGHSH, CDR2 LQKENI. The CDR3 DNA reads TGTGCCAGCTCACCACCAGGGACAGGGGATGGAAACACCATATATTTT. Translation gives CASSPPGTGDGNTIYF.

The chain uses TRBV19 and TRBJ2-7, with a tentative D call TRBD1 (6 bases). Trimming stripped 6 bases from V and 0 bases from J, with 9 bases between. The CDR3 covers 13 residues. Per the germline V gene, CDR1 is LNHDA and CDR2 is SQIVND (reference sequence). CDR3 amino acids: CASSRDNSYEQYF. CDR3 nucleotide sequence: TGTGCCAGTAGCCGGGACAACTCCTACGAGCAGTACTTC.

The CDR3 bases are TGTGCCAGCAGCGTATCGGGGCTACGGGATTCACCCCTCCACTTT. It translates to CASSVSGLRDSPLHF. The chain recombines TRBV9 with TRBJ1-6; D may be TRBD1 (5 bases). V lost 1 base and J 8 bases, leaving 13 bases between the germline ends. Germline-derived CDR1 and CDR2 are SGDLS and YYNGEE. CDR3 length equals 15 residues.

CDR3: CASSPDGVSGSQYF. The DNA for the CDR3 is TGTGCCAGCTCCCCCGATGGCGTCTCGGGGTCCCAGTACTTC. J is TRBJ2-5 and V is TRBV18; possible D gene TRBD2, 5 bases. Germline CDR1 KGHSH, CDR2 LQKENI. The CDR3 spans 14 residues. The ends were cut back, 6 bases at V and 9 bases at J, with 20 bases in the middle.

For the CDR3, the DNA is TGCAGCTTAGGGACAGGGGGAATAAGCTCCTACAATGAGCAGTTCTTC. It codes for CSLGTGGISSYNEQFF. The V call is TRBV29-1, the J call TRBJ2-1; 11 positions match TRBD1. Trimming removed 8 bases from V and 0 bases from J; junction bases left unmatched: 9. The CDR3 covers 16 residues. From germline, CDR1 is SQVTM and CDR2 ANQGSEA.